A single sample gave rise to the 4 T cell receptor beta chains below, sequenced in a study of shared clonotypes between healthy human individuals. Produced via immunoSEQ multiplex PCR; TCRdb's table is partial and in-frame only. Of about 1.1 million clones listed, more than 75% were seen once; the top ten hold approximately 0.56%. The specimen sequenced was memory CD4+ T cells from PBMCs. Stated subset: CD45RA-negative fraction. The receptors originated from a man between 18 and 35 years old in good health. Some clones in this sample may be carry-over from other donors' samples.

The chain's CDR3 is CAWSAYYGYTF. CDR3 coding DNA: TGTGCCTGGAGTGCCTACTATGGCTACACCTTC. The chain carries TRBV30 and TRBJ1-2; D gene uncertain. Germline CDR1 is GTSNPN and CDR2 is SVGIG (reference sequence). V was shortened by 1 base and J by 3 bases, with 3 bases between the two germline ends. The CDR3 length is 11 residues.

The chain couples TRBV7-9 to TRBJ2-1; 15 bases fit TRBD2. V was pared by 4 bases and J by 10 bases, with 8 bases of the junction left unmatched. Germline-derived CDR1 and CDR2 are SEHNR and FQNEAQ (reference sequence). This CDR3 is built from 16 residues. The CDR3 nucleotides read TGTGCCAGCAGCTCGGGACTAGCGGGAGGATTTGAGGAGCAGTTCTTC. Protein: CASSSGLAGGFEEQFF. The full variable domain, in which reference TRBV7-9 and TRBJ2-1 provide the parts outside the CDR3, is DTGVSQNPRHKITKRGQNVTFRCDPISEHNRLYWYRQTLGQGPEFLTYFQNEAQLEKSRLLSDRFSAERPKGSFSTLEIQRTEQGDSAMYLCASSSGLAGGFEEQFFGPGTRLTVL.

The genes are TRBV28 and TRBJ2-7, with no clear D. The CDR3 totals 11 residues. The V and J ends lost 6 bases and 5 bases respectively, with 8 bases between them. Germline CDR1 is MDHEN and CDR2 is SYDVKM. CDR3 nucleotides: TGTGCCAGCAGCCTTATCGACGAGCAGTACTTC. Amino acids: CASSLIDEQYF.

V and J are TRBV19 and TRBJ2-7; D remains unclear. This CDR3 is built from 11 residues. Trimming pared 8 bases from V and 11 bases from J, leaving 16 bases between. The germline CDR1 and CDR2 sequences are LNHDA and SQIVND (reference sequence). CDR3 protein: CASSASRVEYF. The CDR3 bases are TGTGCCAGTTCCGCCTCAAGAGTAGAGTACTTC.